This TCR beta chain was sequenced during a study of beta chain features in type 1 diabetes. Study conclusions and caveats: When VDJ junctions were examined, type 1 diabetes patients showed fewer insertions and more deletions. Among patients with Type 1 diabetes, TCRB CDR3s were moderately but significantly shorter in every one of the four CD4+ subsets. Shorter templates might be favored by PCR, equally in patients and controls.

Germline-derived CDR1 and CDR2 are SGHDT and YYEEEE. J gave up 7 bases and V 4 bases, and 7 bases lay outside the gene matches. The CDR3 has 15 amino acids. With regard to this clone: Its specificity is unknown.

Investigators reverse transcribed all isolated RNA, so they sequenced expressed TCRB transcripts. TCRdb keeps only in-frame clones here, not all; method: immunoSEQ multiplex PCR. The table lists almost 350,000 clones, 6.5% to 10% of them singletons. Based on CD45RO/CCR7/CD25/CD127/CD95/CD27, CD4+ regulatory, stem cell-like memory, naive and central memory cells were sorted. The source is a woman younger than 30 in good health. Material: central memory CD4+ T cells from blood. The rearrangement links TRBV5-6 to TRBJ2-1; 11 bases match TRBD2. The CDR3, as DNA: TGTGCCAGCAGCATCCCTAGCGGGAGGATGAATGAGCAGTTCTTC. The encoded protein is CASSIPSGRMNEQFF.